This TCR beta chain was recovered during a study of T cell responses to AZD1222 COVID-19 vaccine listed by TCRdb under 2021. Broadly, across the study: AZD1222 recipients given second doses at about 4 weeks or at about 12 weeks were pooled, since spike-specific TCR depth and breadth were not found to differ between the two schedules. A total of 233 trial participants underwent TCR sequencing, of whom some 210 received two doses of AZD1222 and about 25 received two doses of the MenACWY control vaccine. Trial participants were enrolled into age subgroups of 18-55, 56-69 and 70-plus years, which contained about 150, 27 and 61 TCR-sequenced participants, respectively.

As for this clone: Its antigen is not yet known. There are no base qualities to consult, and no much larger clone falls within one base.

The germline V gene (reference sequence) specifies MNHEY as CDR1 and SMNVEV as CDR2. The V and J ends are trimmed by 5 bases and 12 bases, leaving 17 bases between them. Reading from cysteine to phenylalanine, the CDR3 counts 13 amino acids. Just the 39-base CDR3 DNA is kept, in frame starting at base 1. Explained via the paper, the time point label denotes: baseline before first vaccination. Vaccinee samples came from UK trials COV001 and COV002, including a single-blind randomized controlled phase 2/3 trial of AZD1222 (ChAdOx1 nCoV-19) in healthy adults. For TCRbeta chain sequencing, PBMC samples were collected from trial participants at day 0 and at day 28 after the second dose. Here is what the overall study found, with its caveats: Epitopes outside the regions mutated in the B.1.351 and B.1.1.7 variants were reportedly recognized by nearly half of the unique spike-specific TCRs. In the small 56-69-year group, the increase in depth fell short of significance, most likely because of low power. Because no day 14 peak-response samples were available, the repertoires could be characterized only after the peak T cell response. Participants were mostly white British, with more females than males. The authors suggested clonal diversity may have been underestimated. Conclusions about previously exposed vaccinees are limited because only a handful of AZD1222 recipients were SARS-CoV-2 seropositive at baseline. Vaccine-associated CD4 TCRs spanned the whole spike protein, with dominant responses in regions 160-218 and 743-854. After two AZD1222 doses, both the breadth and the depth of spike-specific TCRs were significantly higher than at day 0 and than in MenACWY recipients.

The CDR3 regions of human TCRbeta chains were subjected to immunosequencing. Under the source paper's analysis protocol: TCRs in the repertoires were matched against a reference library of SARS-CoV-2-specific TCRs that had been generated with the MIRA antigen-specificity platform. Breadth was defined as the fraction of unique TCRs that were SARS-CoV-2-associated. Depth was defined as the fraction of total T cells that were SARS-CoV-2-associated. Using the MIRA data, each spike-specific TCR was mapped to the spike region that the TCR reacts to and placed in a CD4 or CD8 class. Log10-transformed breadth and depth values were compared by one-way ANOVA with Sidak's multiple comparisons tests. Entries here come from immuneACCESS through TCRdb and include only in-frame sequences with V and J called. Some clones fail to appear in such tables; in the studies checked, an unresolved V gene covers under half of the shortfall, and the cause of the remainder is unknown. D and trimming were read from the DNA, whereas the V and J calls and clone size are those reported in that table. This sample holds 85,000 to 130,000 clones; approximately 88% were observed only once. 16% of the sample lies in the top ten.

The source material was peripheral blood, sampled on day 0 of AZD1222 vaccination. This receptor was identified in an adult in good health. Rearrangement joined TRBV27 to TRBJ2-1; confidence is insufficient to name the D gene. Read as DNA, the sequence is TGTGCCAGCAGTCCCAGACGCACCCGGGCGCAGTTCTTC. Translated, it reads CASSPRRTRAQFF.